A single sample is the source of the 30 T cell receptor beta chains below, sequenced in a study of blood T cell repertoires in COVID-19. Generated by immunoSEQ multiplex PCR, the TCRdb table keeps only in-frame clones and is missing some. The sample carries 200,000 to 250,000 clones, 70% to 85% recorded once. Sequencing input: PBMCs or T cells enriched from blood (not recorded which). Receptors were obtained from a man aged 40-49 years who had recovered from COVID-19.

V usage is TRBV2 and J usage is TRBJ1-1, with a weak D call TRBD1 (6 bases). Germline CDR1 reads SNHLY; CDR2 reads FYNNEI. The V and J ends lost 7 bases and 1 base respectively, with 10 bases between them. This CDR3 has 13 amino acids. The CDR3 sequence: CASKGQTNTEAFF. The CDR3 DNA reads TGTGCCAGCAAGGGACAAACGAACACTGAAGCTTTCTTT.

The chain employs TRBV4-2 and TRBJ1-2; unclear D gene. The CDR3 length is 15 residues. The germline gives CDR1 LGHNA, CDR2 YNFKEQ. V lost 0 bases, J lost 4 bases, and 12 bases lay in between. The DNA for the CDR3 is TGTGCCAGCAGCCAAGAAACTCTAACGGGCTATGGCTACACCTTC. Translated, it gives CASSQETLTGYGYTF.

The rearrangement joins TRBV5-1 to TRBJ1-6; TRBD1 aligns across 7 bases. The ends lost 4 bases at V and 4 bases at J; junction bases unmatched: 17. Germline CDR1 and CDR2: SGHRS and YFSETQ. This CDR3 is built from 19 residues. The CDR3 DNA is TGCGCCAGCAGCACGACCGGACAGGTGAAATTATGTTATAATTCACCCCTCCACTTT. Translated: CASSTTGQVKLCYNSPLHF.

J is TRBJ1-2 and V is TRBV12-3 or TRBV12-4; 7 bases are shared with TRBD1. V was pared by 5 bases and J by 7 bases, with 7 bases of the junction left unmatched. CDR3 size: 13 residues. CDR3 nucleotides: TGTGCCAGCAGTGTGGGACAGCCTGGTGGCTACACCTTC. Protein product: CASSVGQPGGYTF.

The chain uses TRBV10-3 and TRBJ2-1, with 7 bases matching TRBD1. The ends lost 4 bases at V and 4 bases at J; junction bases unmatched: 7. Germline-derived CDR1 and CDR2 are ENHRY and SYGVKD. CDR3 length: 15 amino acids. CDR3 bases: TGTGCCATCAGTGTCCAATTACAGGGGTACAATGAGCAGTTCTTC. Translating gives CAISVQLQGYNEQFF.

The rearrangement uses TRBV5-1 and TRBJ2-3, with 12 bases matching TRBD2. The V segment lost 9 bases and the J segment 3 bases; nucleotides outside the gene matches: 5. CDR3 length: 14 amino acids. Germline CDR1 is SGHRS and CDR2 is YFSETQ. CDR3 residues: CATSTSGRTDTQYF. CDR3 sequence (DNA): TGCGCCACCTCGACTAGCGGGAGAACAGATACGCAGTATTTT.

The CDR3 sequence: CASSALEQFF. CDR3 DNA sequence: TGTGCCAGCAGTGCGTTGGAGCAGTTCTTC. The chain carries TRBV2 and TRBJ2-1; D is uncertain. Trimming removed 4 bases at V and 10 bases at J, with 5 bases between. Germline CDR1 reads SNHLY; CDR2 reads FYNNEI. This CDR3 has 10 residues. Based on the CDR3 plus reference TRBV2 and TRBJ2-1, the full variable domain is EPEVTQTPSHQVTQMGQEVILRCVPISNHLYFYWYRQILGQKVEFLVSFYNNEISEKSEIFDDQFSVERPDGSNFTLKIRSTKLEDSAMYFCASSALEQFFGPGTRLTVL.

CDR3 sequence reads: CAISEGSWATEAFF. The CDR3 DNA is TGTGCCATCAGTGAGGGCAGTTGGGCCACTGAAGCTTTCTTT. The chain uses TRBV10-3 and TRBJ1-1; D is unclear. The CDR3 has 14 amino acids. The V and J ends lost 2 bases and 4 bases respectively, with 11 bases between them. From germline, CDR1 is ENHRY and CDR2 SYGVKD.

This sequence joins TRBV19 and TRBJ1-3, with 7 bases lining up with TRBD1. CDR1 and CDR2 (germline): LNHDA, SQIVND (reference sequence). This CDR3 spans 14 amino acids. The V and J ends lost 4 bases and 9 bases, in that order; junction bases with no gene match: 9. CDR3 loop: CASSTRDRGATIYF. The CDR3 DNA follows: TGTGCCAGTAGTACCCGGGACAGAGGAGCCACCATATATTTT.

The chain is built from TRBV20-1 and TRBJ2-2, with D possibly being TRBD1 (6 bases). There are 13 residues in the CDR3. V was trimmed by 3 bases and J by 3 bases, leaving 8 bases between them. Per germline, CDR1 DFQATT and CDR2 SNEGSKA (reference sequence). CDR3 loop: CSASKGDTGELFF. In nucleotides, the CDR3 is TGCAGTGCTAGTAAGGGGGACACCGGGGAGCTGTTTTTT.

The V gene is TRBV7-9, the J gene TRBJ1-2, with D unresolved. The V gene's germline CDR1 is SEHNR and CDR2 FQNEAQ (reference sequence). The length of the CDR3 is 12 residues. Trimming stripped 5 bases from V and 8 bases from J, with 12 bases between. CDR3 nucleotides: TGTGCCAGCAGCCCAGGAGGGAAGGGCTACACCTTC. It specifies CASSPGGKGYTF.

The rearrangement joins TRBV5-6 to TRBJ2-2; D is possibly TRBD2 (5 bases). This CDR3 is 17 amino acids long. CDR1 is SGHDT, CDR2 YYEEEE, per germline. V was pared by 1 base and J by 5 bases, with 18 bases between. The CDR3 here is CASSLKRLPGWTGELFF. CDR3 sequence (DNA): TGTGCCAGCAGCTTGAAGCGTCTCCCGGGATGGACCGGGGAGCTGTTTTTT. Looking up the rest from reference TRBV5-6 and TRBJ2-2 gives the full variable domain: DAGVTQSPTHLIKTRGQQVTLRCSPKSGHDTVSWYQQALGQGPQFIFQYYEEEERQRGNFPDRFSGHQFPNYSSELNVNALLLGDSALYLCASSLKRLPGWTGELFFGEGSRLTVL.

This clone showed up just a few times. The chain combines TRBV19 with TRBJ1-2; D might be TRBD1 (6 bases). V was shortened by 5 bases and J by 7 bases, with 17 bases between the two germline ends. The CDR3 spans 14 residues. Germline V CDR1 and CDR2: LNHDA, SQIVND (reference sequence). The DNA for the CDR3 is TGTGCCAGTAGTGCTCGGAACAGGGTTTCTGGCTACACCTTC. It codes for CASSARNRVSGYTF. The variable domain in full, completed from reference TRBV19 and TRBJ1-2, reads DGGITQSPKYLFRKEGQNVTLSCEQNLNHDAMYWYRQDPGQGLRLIYYSQIVNDFQKGDIAEGYSVSREKKESFPLTVTSAQKNPTAFYLCASSARNRVSGYTFGSGTRLTVV.

This chain uses TRBV5-1 with TRBJ2-1; 10 nucleotides align to TRBD2. The CDR3 totals 17 residues. Germline V CDR1 and CDR2: SGHRS, YFSETQ. After removal of 4 bases from V and 2 bases from J, the junction contained 9 bases not matched to a gene. This CDR3 is CASSRWAGTSAYNEQFF. DNA for the CDR3: TGCGCCAGCAGCCGTTGGGCCGGGACTAGCGCCTACAATGAGCAGTTCTTC.

This sequence joins TRBV11-3 and TRBJ2-3; maybe TRBD1 (6 bases). CDR1 SGHNT and CDR2 YENEEA come from the germline V gene. The CDR3 has 15 amino acids. Deletions cut 5 bases from V and 1 base from J, with 13 bases between. In nucleotides, the CDR3 is TGTGCCAGCAGCCAGGGGACATCTGGCACAGATACGCAGTATTTT. Amino acids: CASSQGTSGTDTQYF.

CDR3 in DNA: TGCAGCGTTGGAGGCGGACAGCAAGAGACCCAGTACTTC. Its protein is CSVGGGQQETQYF. The chain employs TRBV29-1 and TRBJ2-5; TRBD1 is a possible D gene (6 bases). V dropped 4 bases and J dropped 2 bases, with 11 bases sitting between them. Germline lookup yields CDR1 SQVTM and CDR2 ANQGSEA. CDR3 size: 13 residues. Looking up the rest from reference TRBV29-1 and TRBJ2-5 gives the full variable domain: SAVISQKPSRDICQRGTSLTIQCQVDSQVTMMFWYRQQPGQSLTLIATANQGSEATYESGFVIDKFPISRPNLTFSTLTVSNMSPEDSSIYLCSVGGGQQETQYFGPGTRLLVL.

The CDR3 sequence: CASSLSPGEREQYF. The CDR3 DNA sequence: TGCGCCAGCAGCTTGAGTCCAGGGGAGCGCGAGCAGTACTTC. The chain recombines TRBV5-1 with TRBJ2-7; TRBD1 might be the D (6 bases). Germline V gives CDR1 SGHRS, CDR2 YFSETQ. The CDR3 covers 14 residues. V was cut by 1 base and J by 6 bases, with 14 bases left in between.

In this sample, this clone turned up a few times. V is TRBV29-1 and J is TRBJ2-7, with D possibly being TRBD1 (5 bases). The CDR3 has 13 amino acids. V lost 2 bases, J lost 6 bases, and 14 bases lay in between. The germline V gene encodes CDR1 SQVTM and CDR2 ANQGSEA. For the CDR3, the DNA is TGCAGCGTTGAAAGGACATTTCAGGGCGAGCAGTACTTC. Its translation: CSVERTFQGEQYF.

The chain joins TRBV5-1 to TRBJ2-7, with D possibly TRBD1 on 7 matching bases. This CDR3 comprises 16 residues. The germline CDR1 and CDR2 sequences are SGHRS and YFSETQ. V lost 6 bases and J lost 0, with 19 bases in between. Written as DNA, the CDR3 is TGCGCCAGCACCCTTGGCGGGACAGCCTCCTCCTACGAGCAGTACTTC. Residues: CASTLGGTASSYEQYF.

This sequence joins TRBV6-5 and TRBJ1-5; unclear D gene. CDR3 length: 14 amino acids. Trimming cost V 5 bases and J 0 bases, with 8 bases left between them. Germline-derived CDR1 and CDR2 are MNHEY and SVGAGI. The CDR3 nucleotides are TGTGCCAGCAGTCCCGACATTAGCAATCAGCCCCAGCATTTT. Its protein is CASSPDISNQPQHF.

This clone has just one count. This chain connects TRBV21-1 to TRBJ1-2; TRBD1, the D gene given by the table, was not confirmed from the DNA. TRBV21-1 is tagged as a pseudogene. The length of the CDR3 is 13 residues. The DNA for the CDR3 is TGTGCCAGCAGCCTCCCAGCTAACTATGGCTACACCTTC. Translated, it gives CASSLPANYGYTF.

The chain joins TRBV4-1 to TRBJ1-2; D is ambiguous. Trimming took 0 bases from V and 2 from J, leaving 7 bases between them. The germline V gene has CDR1 MGHRA and CDR2 YSYEKL. The length of the CDR3 is 14 residues. CDR3 nucleotide sequence: TGCGCCAGCAGCCAAGAAGAGGGCAACTATGGCTACACCTTC. This codes for CASSQEEGNYGYTF.

The chain uses TRBV14 and TRBJ2-2; 7 nucleotides agree with TRBD1. J gave up 4 bases and V 9 bases, and 8 bases lay outside the gene matches. This CDR3 comprises 14 residues. Germline V lookup: CDR1 SGHDN, CDR2 FVKESK. The CDR3 DNA follows: TGTGCCAGGACGCTAGGGGGCATCACCGGGGAGCTGTTTTTT. It translates to CARTLGGITGELFF. The full variable domain, in which reference TRBV14 and TRBJ2-2 provide the parts outside the CDR3, is EAGVTQFPSHSVIEKGQTVTLRCDPISGHDNLYWYRRVMGKEIKFLLHFVKESKQDESGMPNNRFLAERTGGTYSTLKVQPAELEDSGVYFCARTLGGITGELFFGEGSRLTVL.

This clone is a singleton in its sample. V is TRBV7-3 and J is TRBJ1-6; the D is unclear. The CDR3 is 14 amino acids. Per germline, CDR1 SGHTA and CDR2 FQGTGA. Trimming took 1 base from V and 9 from J, leaving 10 bases between them. The CDR3 region is CASSLRAESSPLHF. The CDR3 bases are TGTGCCAGCAGCTTAAGGGCCGAAAGTTCACCCCTCCACTTT.

This clone was seen a few times. The CDR3 here is CASSSGGGNQPQHF. In DNA, the CDR3 is TGTGCCAGCAGTTCCGGGGGGGGCAATCAGCCCCAGCATTTT. V and J are TRBV27 and TRBJ1-5, with a tentative D call TRBD1 (5 bases). Germline V gene data show CDR1 as MNHEY and CDR2 as SMNVEV (reference sequence). The CDR3 spans 14 residues. V shed 4 bases and J shed 2 bases, with 9 bases lying between them.

As for this clone: Different DNA sequences within this sample yield the same CDR3. The genes are TRBV3-1 (or the pseudogene TRBV3-2) and TRBJ1-5; TRBD1 agrees at 7 bases. The trim removed 4 bases at V and 6 bases at J, leaving 6 bases unmatched. This CDR3 has 14 amino acids. The germline CDR1 and CDR2 sequences are LGHDT and YNNKEL (reference sequence). CDR3 sequence (DNA): TGTGCCAGCAGCCCAGACAGGGCCTCTCAGCCCCAGCATTTT. This translates into CASSPDRASQPQHF.

J is TRBJ2-6 and V is TRBV24-1; 7 bases align to TRBD2. CDR1 is KGHDR, CDR2 SFDVKD, per germline. The CDR3 spans 19 residues. Trimming took 4 bases from V and 1 from J; bases not matched to a gene: 12. CDR3 sequence: CATSDPGLPTSSGANVLTF. CDR3 sequence (DNA): TGTGCCACCAGTGACCCGGGACTACCTACATCTTCTGGGGCCAACGTCCTGACTTTC.

V is TRBV3-1 (or the pseudogene TRBV3-2) and J is TRBJ2-7, with D perhaps TRBD2 (5 bases). The CDR3 has 13 residues. Germline assignment: CDR1 LGHDT and CDR2 YNNKEL (reference sequence). Trimming shortened V by 2 bases and J by 5 bases, and 10 bases separated the two germline ends. The CDR3 nucleotides read TGTGCCAGCAGCCAAAACAACGGGGACGAGCAGTACTTC. Translating gives CASSQNNGDEQYF.

J is TRBJ1-2 and V is TRBV5-4; TRBD1 matches 8 bases. With 4 bases clipped from V and 1 base from J, the junction kept 6 bases outside the gene matches. Germline CDR1 SGHNT, CDR2 YYREEE (reference sequence). The CDR3 consists of 15 residues. CDR3 amino acids: CASSPGQGGNYGYTF. The CDR3 DNA sequence: TGTGCCAGCAGCCCTGGACAGGGAGGTAACTATGGCTACACCTTC.

The chain joins TRBV7-2 to TRBJ1-6; D is perhaps TRBD1 (5 bases). The CDR3 is 16 amino acids. Germline assignment: CDR1 SGHTA and CDR2 FQGNSA. The V end was cut by 5 bases, the J end by 5 bases, with 16 bases between. This chain's CDR3 is CASSPVGGSDNSPLHF. DNA for the CDR3: TGTGCCAGCAGCCCAGTGGGGGGGTCCGATAATTCACCCCTCCACTTT.